These 9 T cell receptor beta chains originate from one sample sequenced in a study of T cells after yellow fever vaccination. TCRdb processed the 5' RACE reads anew with MiXCR; each CDR3 protein has one entry. The repertoire holds 250,000 to 350,000 distinct CDR3 sequences, with around 4.5% as singletons. This sample comprised PBMCs, obtained 15 days after the yellow fever booster vaccination. These receptors originate from a man aged 18 to 35 who received the YFV17D yellow fever vaccine.

This clonotype was observed at least ten times. The chain employs TRBV4-2 and TRBJ1-6, with D unresolved. The V gene's germline CDR1 is LGHNA and CDR2 YNFKEQ. This CDR3 comprises 16 residues. V lost 0 bases to trimming and J lost 6 bases, with 12 bases between them. The CDR3 loop reads CASSQDVGRINSPLHF. In DNA, the CDR3 is TGTGCCAGCAGCCAAGATGTCGGCAGGATTAATTCACCCCTCCACTTT.

This clonotype occurred many times. This chain links TRBV7-6 with TRBJ2-3; TRBD1 matches 9 bases. Germline CDR1 SGHVS, CDR2 FNYEAQ. This CDR3 has 15 amino acids. V gave up 5 bases and J gave up 1 base; unmatched junction bases: 4. CDR3 DNA: TGTGCCAGCAGCCTAAGGACAGGGGGCACAGATACGCAGTATTTT. This sequence encodes CASSLRTGGTDTQYF.

Many counts were recorded for this clonotype. This rearrangement joins TRBV30 to TRBJ2-7; D ambiguous. Germline V gene sequence: CDR1 GTSNPN, CDR2 SVGIG (reference sequence). Trimming cost V 2 bases and J 7 bases, with 12 bases left between them. CDR3 length: 12 amino acids. The CDR3 DNA reads TGTGCCTGGAGTCGGCAGGTGGATGAGCAGTACTTC. It specifies CAWSRQVDEQYF.

This clonotype was recorded a few times. This chain uses TRBV6-2 or TRBV6-3 with TRBJ1-2; 7 bases line up with TRBD1. Germline lookup yields CDR1 MNHEY and CDR2 SVGEGT. V lost 3 bases and J lost 9; bases outside the gene matches: 4. The CDR3 has 12 amino acids. CDR3 sequence reads: CASSYSRGSYTF. The DNA for the CDR3 is TGTGCCAGCAGTTATAGCAGGGGGAGCTACACCTTC.

Only a few counts were recorded for this clonotype. J is TRBJ1-5 and V is TRBV4-1; no reliable D call. This CDR3 spans 15 amino acids. The germline gives CDR1 MGHRA, CDR2 YSYEKL. Trimming stripped 0 bases from V and 0 bases from J, with 6 bases between. The CDR3 is CASSQDWISNQPQHF. In DNA, the CDR3 is TGCGCCAGCAGCCAAGATTGGATTAGCAATCAGCCCCAGCATTTT.

This clonotype came up a few times. J is TRBJ1-5 and V is TRBV6-6; possibly TRBD1 for D (5 bases). V dropped 7 bases and J dropped 0 bases, with 16 bases sitting between them. CDR1 and CDR2 (germline): MNHNY, SVGAGI (reference sequence). The CDR3 loop spans 16 amino acids. This CDR3 reads CASTGAGIYSNQPQHF. In DNA, the CDR3 is TGTGCCAGCACCGGGGCCGGGATTTATAGCAATCAGCCCCAGCATTTT.

This clonotype was detected ten times or more. This chain uses TRBV7-2 with TRBJ2-1, with 8 bases aligning to TRBD2. V gave up 3 bases and J gave up 4 bases; unmatched junction bases: 5. Germline lookup yields CDR1 SGHTA and CDR2 FQGNSA. The CDR3 is 15 amino acids. Here the CDR3 DNA reads TGTGCCAGCAGCTTGGGCGGGGGGTCTTACAATGAGCAGTTCTTC. This sequence encodes CASSLGGGSYNEQFF.

The chain joins TRBV6-5 to TRBJ1-2, with 11 bases that match TRBD1. After removal of 5 bases from V and 6 bases from J, the junction contained 14 bases not matched to a gene. Germline CDR1 is MNHEY and CDR2 is SVGAGI. The CDR3 is made up of 17 amino acids. The chain's CDR3 is CASSKRGQGVSGDGYTF. CDR3 DNA: TGTGCCAGCAGTAAAAGGGGACAGGGGGTTTCGGGCGATGGCTACACCTTC.

This clonotype came up a few times. The chain employs TRBV5-1 and TRBJ2-1; 7 bases agree with TRBD2. Germline V gene data show CDR1 as SGHRS and CDR2 as YFSETQ. The CDR3 has 15 amino acids. V was pared by 0 bases and J by 4 bases, with 4 bases of the junction left unmatched. The CDR3 nucleotides are TGCGCCAGCAGCTTGGTGGTTAGCGGGTACAATGAGCAGTTCTTC. Protein sequence: CASSLVVSGYNEQFF.